This T cell receptor beta chain was captured by sequencing in a study of identical twins. Study-wide results and limits: Abundant cord blood beta clonotypes carried fewer insertions; memory repertoires showed none.

In its sample, this clonotype was seen many times. Antigen: not known. The CDR3 sequence is 13 residues long. The germline V gene encodes CDR1 SGHRS and CDR2 YFSETQ. V lost 3 bases to trimming and J lost 5 bases, with 9 bases between them. It was template switching that added a universal primer site, and there were unique molecular identifiers on the cDNA. A single record per CDR3 protein comes from TCRdb applying MiXCR to the 5' RACE reads. The sample carries 650,000 to 800,000 distinct CDR3 sequences, 8.6% recorded once. These data also featured in a second study, about yellow fever vaccine responses in identical twins.

What was sequenced was PBMCs. The rearrangement links TRBV5-1 to TRBJ1-5, with D tentatively TRBD1 (6 bases). This TCR came from a young woman in good health. The CDR3 nucleotides are TGCGCCAGCAGCTCCTGGACAGATCAGCCCCAGCATTTT. As protein: CASSSWTDQPQHF.